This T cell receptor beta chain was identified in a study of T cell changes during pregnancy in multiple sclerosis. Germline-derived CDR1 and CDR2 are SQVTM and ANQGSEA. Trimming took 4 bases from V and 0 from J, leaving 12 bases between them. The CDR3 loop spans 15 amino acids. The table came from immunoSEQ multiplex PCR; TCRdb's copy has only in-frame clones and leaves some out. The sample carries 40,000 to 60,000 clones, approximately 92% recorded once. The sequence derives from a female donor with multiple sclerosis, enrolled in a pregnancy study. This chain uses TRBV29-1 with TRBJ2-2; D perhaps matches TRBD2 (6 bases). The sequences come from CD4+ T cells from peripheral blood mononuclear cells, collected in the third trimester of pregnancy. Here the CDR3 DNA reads TGCAGCGTTGGGTCGTGGGGGGCGAACACCGGGGAGCTGTTTTTT. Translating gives CSVGSWGANTGELFF.